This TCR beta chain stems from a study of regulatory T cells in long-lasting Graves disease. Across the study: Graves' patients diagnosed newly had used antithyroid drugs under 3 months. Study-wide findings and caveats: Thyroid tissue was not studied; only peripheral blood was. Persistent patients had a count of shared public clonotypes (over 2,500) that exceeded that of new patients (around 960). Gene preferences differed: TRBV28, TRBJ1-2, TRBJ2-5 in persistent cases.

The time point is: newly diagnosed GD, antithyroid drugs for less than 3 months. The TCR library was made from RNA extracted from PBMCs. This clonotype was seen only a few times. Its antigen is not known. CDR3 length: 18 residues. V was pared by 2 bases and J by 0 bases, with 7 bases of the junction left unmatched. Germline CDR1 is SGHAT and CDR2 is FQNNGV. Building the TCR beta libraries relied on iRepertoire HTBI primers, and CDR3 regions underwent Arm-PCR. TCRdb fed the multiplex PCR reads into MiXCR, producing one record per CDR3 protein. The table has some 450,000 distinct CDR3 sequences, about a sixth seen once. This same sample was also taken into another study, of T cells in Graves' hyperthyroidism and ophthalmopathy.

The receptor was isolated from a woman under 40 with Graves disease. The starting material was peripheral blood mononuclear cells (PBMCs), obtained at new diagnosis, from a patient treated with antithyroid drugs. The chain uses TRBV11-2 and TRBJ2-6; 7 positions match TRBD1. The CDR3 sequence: CASSLSRDRPSGANVLTF. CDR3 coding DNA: TGTGCCAGCAGCTTAAGCCGGGACAGACCCTCTGGGGCCAACGTCCTGACTTTC.